These 5 T cell receptor beta chains share one sample of origin, sequenced in a study of blood T cell repertoires in COVID-19. Some clones are missing from TCRdb's copy, which holds only in-frame ones; the method was immunoSEQ multiplex PCR. Of tens of thousands of clones in the sample, approximately 90% were seen once. Sequenced input: peripheral blood. The receptors here all came from a human donor in a cohort sampled during active COVID-19.

J is TRBJ1-5 and V is TRBV6-2 or TRBV6-3; tentatively, D is TRBD1 (6 bases). This CDR3 has 15 residues. Looked up from germline, CDR1 is MNHEY and CDR2 is SVGEGT. Trimming removed 4 bases from V and 3 bases from J, with 13 bases in between. CDR3 bases: TGTGCCAGCAGTTCAGGGGTATCTGACAATCAGCCCCAGCATTTT. This gives the protein CASSSGVSDNQPQHF.

The rearrangement joins TRBV4-3 to TRBJ2-3; TRBD2 matches 10 bases. V shed 0 bases and J 8 bases; nucleotides not matched to a gene: 11. The CDR3 length is 17 residues. Per germline, CDR1 LGHNA and CDR2 YSLEER. CDR3 nucleotides: TGCGCCAGCAGCCAAGATATCCGGACTAGCGGCGCAGGTACGCAGTATTTT. It translates to CASSQDIRTSGAGTQYF.

The chain uses TRBV10-3 and TRBJ2-5; 8 nucleotides line up with TRBD2. V shed 3 bases, J shed 3 bases, and the junction held 6 bases outside the gene matches. The CDR3 runs 15 residues. Germline values: CDR1 ENHRY, CDR2 SYGVKD. The CDR3 DNA sequence: TGTGCCATCAGTGATGTTTGGCGGGGGGAAGAGACCCAGTACTTC. It yields the protein CAISDVWRGEETQYF.

This clone was detected once. This chain connects TRBV19 to TRBJ2-2; 10 nucleotides match TRBD2. The CDR3 spans 15 residues. V was pared by 7 bases and J by 4 bases, with 6 bases of the junction left unmatched. Germline V gene data show CDR1 as LNHDA and CDR2 as SQIVND (reference sequence). CDR3 sequence reads: CASNVLAGSTGELFF. CDR3 DNA sequence: TGTGCCAGTAACGTACTAGCGGGGTCCACCGGGGAGCTGTTTTTT. Combining the CDR3 with reference TRBV19 and TRBJ2-2 gives the whole variable domain DGGITQSPKYLFRKEGQNVTLSCEQNLNHDAMYWYRQDPGQGLRLIYYSQIVNDFQKGDIAEGYSVSREKKESFPLTVTSAQKNPTAFYLCASNVLAGSTGELFFGEGSRLTVL.

The chain combines TRBV10-3 with TRBJ1-5; TRBD1 matches at 9 bases. Germline trimming cut 6 bases from V and 7 bases from J; bases unmatched to any gene: 4. Germline V CDR1 and CDR2: ENHRY, SYGVKD. There are 13 residues in the CDR3. CDR3 DNA sequence: TGTGCCATCAGCCGGGGACAGGGCCAGCCCCAGCATTTT. The encoded protein is CAISRGQGQPQHF.